This T cell receptor beta chain was found in a study of CD8 T cells in Susac syndrome. Peripheral blood CD8+ and CD4+ T cells were profiled by TCR beta sequencing. Treatment-naive patients with stable or active relapsing-remitting disease were the multiple sclerosis controls. The authors negatively isolated CD8+ and CD4+ T cells and FACS-enriched TEMRA cells. The CDR3 length is 14 residues. Germline trimming cut 5 bases from V and 3 bases from J; bases unmatched to any gene: 7. The germline CDR1 and CDR2 sequences are SGHVS and FQNEAQ. RNA was extracted with the RNeasy kit, and a quantity of about 0.45 to 1 ug was reverse transcribed using random hexamers. By means of immunoSEQ multiplex PCR, TCR beta CDR3 spanning 54 Vbeta and 13 Jbeta underwent amplification. TCRdb recomputed calls from the immunoSEQ multiplex PCR reads with MiXCR, one row per CDR3 protein. The sample carries over 200,000 distinct CDR3 sequences, over 90% recorded once.

The sequence came from a human donor with multiple sclerosis. Sequencing used CD4+ T cells from PBMCs. V and J are TRBV7-8 and TRBJ2-7; 7 bases fit TRBD1. CDR3 residues: CASSIQGLNYEQYF. CDR3 in DNA: TGTGCCAGCAGCATACAGGGGTTAAACTACGAGCAGTACTTC.